This paragraph covers one TCR beta chain sequence. Its antigen is undetermined. Clones were sequenced by immunoSEQ multiplex PCR, and TCRdb holds only the in-frame ones, with some missing. The sample carries approximately 2,300,000 clones, 92% recorded once. The CDR3 covers 15 residues. The germline gives CDR1 MGHDK, CDR2 SYGVNS. The V gene end was trimmed by 4 bases and the J gene end by 4 bases; junction bases not matched to a gene: 7. The data stem from a study of shared clonotypes between healthy human individuals. Study-wide results and caveats: Genetic and exposure-history diversity was limited by the few donors.

The clonotype comes from a man younger than 30 in good health. Some clones in this sample may be carry-over from other donors' samples. Sample: naive CD4+ T cells from PBMCs. As for subset: CD45RA+ positively selected. The chain has TRBV25-1 and TRBJ2-7; 10 bases map to TRBD2. The CDR3 region is CASSASGRTQYEQYF. Written as DNA, the CDR3 is TGTGCCAGCAGTGCTAGCGGGAGAACCCAGTACGAGCAGTACTTC.